The T cell receptor beta chain under discussion was sequenced for a study of blood T cell repertoires in COVID-19. Membership in each cohort depended on participant-reported clinical history. Authors' processing steps: Researchers report that nucleated cell counts were estimated from reference gene primer amplification. Generated by immunoSEQ multiplex PCR, the TCRdb table keeps only in-frame clones and is missing some. The V and J calls and clone size were taken over from that table, and D and trimming were inferred from the DNA. Of under 300,000 clones detected, approximately 83% appear once; the ten largest clones hold roughly 3.6%. In germline, CDR1 is KGHSH, CDR2 LQKENI. CDR3 length equals 14 residues. The V gene end was trimmed by 6 bases and the J gene end by 4 bases; junction bases not matched to a gene: 6.

Sequencing was carried out using PBMCs or T cells enriched from blood (not recorded which). This chain links TRBV18 with TRBJ1-5; TRBD1 matches 7 bases. The TCR was taken from a man aged 45-65 years who had recovered from COVID-19. The CDR3 here is CASSKDRYNQPQHF. CDR3 coding DNA: TGTGCCAGCTCGAAGGACAGGTATAATCAGCCCCAGCATTTT.